This T cell receptor beta chain was identified in a study of metastatic and nonmetastatic thyroid tumors. The sample holds a few counts of this clone. MiXCR was used by TCRdb to re-call the PCR reads. The sample records approximately 14,000 clones, roughly 4% being singletons. All patients were untreated before thyroid surgery. This receptor was identified in a female donor with papillary thyroid cancer or a benign thyroid nodule (not recorded which). Some clones in this sample may be carry-over from other donors' samples. What was sequenced was tumor tissue.

The chain's CDR3 is CATSEGRVGNYGYTF. The CDR3 region has the DNA TGTGCCACCAGTGAAGGCAGGGTGGGTAACTATGGCTACACCTTC. The chain employs TRBV24-1 and TRBJ1-2, with D possibly TRBD1 on 5 matching bases. V lost 4 bases, J lost 1 base, and 12 bases lay in between. This CDR3 has 15 amino acids. Germline CDR1 and CDR2: KGHDR and SFDVKD.